This record covers a single T cell receptor beta chain. Its antigen is still unknown. Base quality data are lacking; no much larger clone is found one base away. V trim: 2 bases; J trim: 7 bases; unmatched bases: 3. Per the germline V gene, SGHTA is the CDR1 and FQGTGA is the CDR2. The CDR3, cysteine through phenylalanine, is 16 amino acids long. Just CDR3 DNA is preserved here, 48 bases in frame from base 1. The sample is drawn from a study of OX40 agonist ivuxolimab in advanced cancers. In terms of the full investigation: Ivuxolimab was an agonistic, fully human IgG2 monoclonal antibody directed against OX40 (CD134), a costimulatory receptor. Intravenous ivuxolimab was administered to patients every 2 weeks at six dose levels: 0.01, 0.1, 0.3, 1.5, 3 and 10 mg/kg. Among the approximately 50 dose-escalation patients, around 19 had hepatocellular carcinoma, roughly 15 melanoma, 9 renal cell carcinoma and 9 head and neck cancer. In the dose-escalation cohort, roughly 80% of patients were male, and the mean age was roughly 60 years, with a range of about 20 to 90. Prior anti-PD-1, anti-PD-L1 or anti-CTLA-4 therapy was permitted, and 40% of dose-escalation patients had received checkpoint inhibitors. Partial responses were achieved by three dose-escalation patients, of whom one had hepatocellular carcinoma and two had cutaneous melanoma. Peripheral TCRbeta sequencing aimed to test whether ivuxolimab altered TCR sequence diversity and caused clonal T-cell expansion. The paper covers the monotherapy dose-escalation part of the phase I ivuxolimab trial, which included N ≈ 54 patients. Overall results and qualifications from the work: At doses from 0.1 to 3.0 mg/kg, clonal expansion was seen in both CD4+ and CD8+ blood T cells between baseline and week 6. Partial responders in the 0.1-3.0 mg/kg groups had among the lowest normalized peripheral clonal expansion, especially among CD8+ T cells. The antigen specificity of the clonally expanded peripheral T cells was not determined. Low levels of normalized T-cell clonal expansion were also seen in some nonresponding patients. After ivuxolimab, more expanded clones were found on average in CD8+ T cells than in CD4+ T cells.

The trial excluded patients who had a history of autoimmune disease or were on systemic immunosuppression. In every dose cohort, peripheral blood was drawn for TCR sequencing at baseline, cycle 4 day 1, and cycle 7 day 1. Samples came from an open-label, multicenter, first-in-human phase I dose-escalation trial of ivuxolimab. Adults with locally advanced or metastatic head and neck squamous cell, hepatocellular, melanoma or renal cell carcinoma were enrolled in the trial. Before TCR sequencing, CD4+ T cells and CD8+ T cells were sorted from peripheral blood as separate populations. Genomic DNA was extracted from sorted cells for sequencing of the TCRbeta CDR3 region. The immunoSEQ Assay was used to sequence the TCRbeta CDR3 regions. TCRdb holds this immuneACCESS table with in-frame rearrangements only. Some clones are missing; in checked studies, unresolved V genes explain under half, and the rest has no known cause. The table for this sample lists 60,000 to 80,000 clones; about 79% of them were counted only once. The ten largest clones capture around 1.1% of the sample.

The specimen was CD4+ or CD8+ T cells sorted from blood, collected in a trial of the OX40 agonist ivuxolimab. This sequence was found in an adult with an advanced solid tumor such as melanoma, head and neck, liver or kidney cancer. Recombination joined TRBV7-3 with TRBJ1-6, with TRBD1 identical over 12 junction bases. The DNA sequence follows: TGTGCCAGCAGCTTAGGGACAGGGGGCTTGAATTCACCCCTCCACTTT. Its translation is CASSLGTGGLNSPLHF.